This entry lists 16 T cell receptor beta chains sequenced from one sample in a study of T cell responses to AZD1222 COVID-19 vaccine. Clones were read by immunoSEQ multiplex PCR, and TCRdb kept only the in-frame ones, dropping some. The sample has around 270,000 clones, approximately 94% seen once. Material: peripheral blood, obtained 28 days after the second AZD1222 dose. These receptors were collected from an adult who received the AZD1222 COVID-19 vaccine.

This clone was observed once. The DNA for the CDR3 is TGTGCCTGGAGTGACCGCCTGGACTACCGGGGGGACTACGAGCAGTACTTC. This sequence encodes CAWSDRLDYRGDYEQYF. The chain couples TRBV30 to TRBJ2-7, with 7 bases aligning to TRBD2. Trimming removed 1 base from V and 3 bases from J; junction bases left unmatched: 15. This CDR3 contains 17 residues. Germline CDR1 GTSNPN, CDR2 SVGIG (reference sequence).

V usage is TRBV2 and J usage is TRBJ2-3; D unclear. Trimming took off 8 bases at V and 1 base at J, with 13 bases between the two ends. Germline CDR1 SNHLY, CDR2 FYNNEI. The CDR3 has 14 amino acids. The CDR3 reads CASGPPTGTDTQYF. DNA for the CDR3: TGTGCCAGCGGGCCGCCCACCGGCACAGATACGCAGTATTTT.

The chain recombines TRBV2 with TRBJ1-6, with D unclear. Germline V gene sequence: CDR1 SNHLY, CDR2 FYNNEI. V lost 6 bases and J 5 bases, leaving 2 bases between the germline ends. The CDR3 is 11 amino acids. Written as DNA, the CDR3 is TGTGCCAGCAGAGATAATTCACCCCTCCACTTT. Amino acid sequence: CASRDNSPLHF.

The gene calls are TRBV3-1 (or the pseudogene TRBV3-2) and TRBJ2-3, with 9 bases matching TRBD1. The CDR3 sequence is 16 residues long. V lost 4 bases to trimming and J lost 3 bases; unmatched junction nucleotides: 8. CDR1 is LGHDT and CDR2 is YNNKEL in the germline V gene (reference sequence). The CDR3 sequence: CASSRTGGAWTDTQYF. The CDR3 coding sequence is TGTGCCAGCAGCCGCACAGGGGGCGCTTGGACAGATACGCAGTATTTT.

The rearrangement uses TRBV27 and TRBJ1-6; D possibly corresponds to TRBD1 (6 bases). Trimming removed 5 bases at V and 10 bases at J, with 15 bases between. Germline CDR1 reads MNHEY; CDR2 reads SMNVEV (reference sequence). The CDR3 totals 14 residues. This chain's CDR3 is CASSAKDSNSPLHF. CDR3 DNA sequence: TGTGCCAGCAGTGCAAAGGACAGCAACTCACCCCTCCACTTT.

This chain links TRBV7-6 with TRBJ1-6, with a weak D call TRBD1 (5 bases). This CDR3 is built from 15 residues. V lost 7 bases to trimming and J lost 7 bases, with 17 bases between them. CDR1 SGHVS and CDR2 FNYEAQ come from the germline V gene. The CDR3 region is CASTPFAGRNSPLHF. CDR3 coding DNA: TGTGCCAGCACCCCTTTTGCAGGGAGGAATTCACCCCTCCACTTT.

The rearrangement uses TRBV6-5 and TRBJ2-7; D not resolved. V lost 4 bases, J lost 2 bases, and 3 bases lay in between. The CDR3 has 11 residues. Germline V CDR1 and CDR2: MNHEY, SVGAGI. The CDR3 reads CASSFTYEQYF. The CDR3 DNA follows: TGTGCCAGCAGTTTCACCTACGAGCAGTACTTC.

The rearrangement links TRBV19 to TRBJ1-5; D ambiguous. The CDR3 is 16 residues long. Trimming removed 7 bases at V and 1 base at J, with 17 bases between. The germline CDR1 and CDR2 sequences are LNHDA and SQIVND (reference sequence). The CDR3 spells CASTPWEGSSNQPQHF. CDR3 nucleotide sequence: TGTGCCAGTACCCCCTGGGAGGGATCAAGCAATCAGCCCCAGCATTTT.

J is TRBJ2-7 and V is TRBV6-2 or TRBV6-3; the match to TRBD2 covers 13 bases. This CDR3 spans 16 amino acids. Germline V gene data show CDR1 as MNHEY and CDR2 as SVGEGT. J gave up 9 bases and V 5 bases, and 13 bases lay outside the gene matches. CDR3 protein: CASSPGTSGDPGWQYF. The CDR3 coding sequence is TGTGCCAGCAGTCCCGGGACTAGCGGGGATCCGGGTTGGCAGTACTTC.

The chain uses TRBV12-3 or TRBV12-4 and TRBJ1-2; D not certain. Trimming left V 6 bases short and J 5 bases short, with 10 bases between. This CDR3 has 12 amino acids. CDR3 in amino acids: CASSPALYGYTF. CDR3 nucleotides: TGTGCCAGCAGCCCGGCCTTGTATGGCTACACCTTC.

This sequence joins TRBV5-8 and TRBJ1-5, with 10 bases aligning to TRBD1. Trimming removed 4 bases from V and 6 bases from J; junction bases left unmatched: 7. The germline V gene encodes CDR1 SGHTS and CDR2 YDEGEE. This CDR3 comprises 15 residues. The CDR3 DNA reads as TGTGCCAGCAGCGGACAGGGGGGGTTCGTTCAGCCCCAGCATTTT. Its translation: CASSGQGGFVQPQHF. Full variable domain (outside the CDR3, taken from reference TRBV5-8 and TRBJ1-5): EAGVTQSPTHLIKTRGQQATLRCSPISGHTSVYWYQQALGLGLQFLLWYDEGEERNRGNFPPRFSGRQFPNYSSELNVNALELEDSALYLCASSGQGGFVQPQHFGDGTRLSIL.

The CDR3 DNA follows: TGTGCCACCAGCGATAAAAGGGGGAACACTGAAGCTTTCTTT. It encodes CATSDKRGNTEAFF. This chain joins TRBV15 and TRBJ1-1; tentative D call: TRBD1 (5 bases). The CDR3 consists of 14 residues. The V and J ends lost 5 bases and 1 base respectively, with 11 bases between them. The germline V gene has CDR1 LNHNV and CDR2 YYDKDF (reference sequence).

The chain has TRBV5-8 and TRBJ1-5; D remains unclear. Trimming left V 4 bases short and J 0 bases short, with 5 bases between. The CDR3 sequence is 13 residues long. Germline V CDR1 and CDR2: SGHTS, YDEGEE. CDR3 sequence: CASSHDSNQPQHF. The CDR3 bases are TGTGCCAGCAGCCATGATAGCAATCAGCCCCAGCATTTT.

This rearrangement joins TRBV28 to TRBJ2-7; tentative D call: TRBD2 (6 bases). The CDR3 is 13 residues long. V was shortened by 7 bases and J by 3 bases, with 13 bases between the two germline ends. Germline assignment: CDR1 MDHEN and CDR2 SYDVKM. In DNA, the CDR3 is TGTGCCAGCACTCCGGGACTTCGCTACGAGCAGTACTTC. The encoded protein is CASTPGLRYEQYF.

This clone was recorded once. The CDR3 nucleotides read TGTGCCAGCTTATTAGGACCGAAAAACATTCAGTACTTC. This sequence encodes CASLLGPKNIQYF. The chain combines TRBV6-5 with TRBJ2-4; D unclear. The CDR3 is made up of 13 amino acids. Germline values: CDR1 MNHEY, CDR2 SVGAGI. Trimming took 8 bases from V and 4 from J, leaving 12 bases between them.

J is TRBJ1-4 and V is TRBV18, with D tentatively TRBD1 (5 bases). Trimming removed 3 bases at V and 8 bases at J, with 10 bases between. This CDR3 comprises 13 residues. Germline V CDR1 and CDR2: KGHSH, LQKENI. CDR3 region: CASSPSRDEKLFF. CDR3 nucleotides: TGTGCCAGCTCACCGTCCAGGGACGAAAAACTGTTTTTT.